This TCR beta chain originates from a study of T cell changes during pregnancy in multiple sclerosis. Profiling relied on immunoSEQ multiplex PCR, and the TCRdb table lists in-frame clones only, not all of them. Of about 87,000 clones in the sample, around 93% were seen once. This receptor was taken from a female donor in good health, enrolled as a control in a pregnancy study. Here the sequenced sample was peripheral blood, taken in the third trimester of pregnancy.

Written as DNA, the CDR3 is TGCGCCAGCAGCATTAGGGGTATAGAGACCCAGTACTTC. Its protein product is CASSIRGIETQYF. The gene calls are TRBV5-1 and TRBJ2-5, with D possibly being TRBD1 (5 bases). This CDR3 contains 13 residues. Germline values: CDR1 SGHRS, CDR2 YFSETQ. Trimming pared 4 bases from V and 4 bases from J, leaving 11 bases between.